This paragraph reports one T cell receptor beta chain. The junction departs from germline at one end; a sequencing error may be responsible. This entry belongs to a study of molecular identifiers for immune sequencing clone quantification. The CDR3 is made up of 14 amino acids. TCRdb re-analysed the PCR reads in MiXCR, keeping a single row per CDR3 protein. The sample contains under 650,000 distinct CDR3 sequences, just under 20% of which appear only once. This TCR came from a human donor in good health. Some libraries in this study had Jurkat cell RNA spiked in. The chain is built from TRBV12-3 or TRBV12-4 and TRBJ1-4; TRBD1 might be the D (5 bases). Sample: naive CD8+ T cells from blood, with Jurkat cell RNA spiked in. The subset is: FACS-sorted CD8+CD4-CCR7+CD45RA+ naive T cells. The DNA of the CDR3 is TGTGCCAGCAGGGCCGGGACGGCCCAACAAAAACTGCTTTTT. As protein: CASRAGTAQQKLLF.